What follows are 7 T cell receptor beta chains derived from one specimen sequenced in a study of CXCR3-negative and CXCR3-positive naive CD8 T cells. Via 5' RACE with UMI labels, TRB cDNA libraries were prepared. No DNA is given; TCRdb re-called the 5' RACE reads and lists each CDR3 protein once. Recorded for this sample: fewer than 80,000 distinct CDR3 sequences. Sequencing was carried out using naive CXCR3- CD8+ T cells from blood. The sample's subset: CD45RO-CCR7+CD27+CD95- naive CD8+ T cells lacking CXCR3 (TNR3-). The source of these receptors is a human donor in good health. Some clones in this sample may be carry-over from other donors' samples.

This clonotype shows up as medium-sized by frequency. V usage is TRBV20-1 and J usage is TRBJ2-1; TCRdb proposes TRBD1, but this gene call is untestable without DNA. Looked up from germline, CDR1 is DFQATT and CDR2 is SNEGSKA (reference sequence). The CDR3 is 15 residues long. Here the CDR3 reads CSAVTDRASGNEQFF.

This chain connects TRBV5-1 to TRBJ2-2. The CDR3 is made up of 16 amino acids. Germline CDR1 and CDR2: SGHRS and YFSETQ. The CDR3 reads CASSSAGGVDTGELFF.

This CDR3 is CSVEWRDSYTGELFF. The chain couples TRBV29-1 to TRBJ2-2; TCRdb's D call, TRBD2, is unchecked because there is no DNA. CDR1 is SQVTM, CDR2 ANQGSEA, per germline. This CDR3 region has 15 residues.

The chain recombines TRBV4-1 with TRBJ2-7. Germline CDR1 MGHRA, CDR2 YSYEKL. This CDR3 has 15 residues. CDR3 residues: CASSQGFDGAYEQYF.

This sequence joins TRBV27 and TRBJ2-7; TCRdb reports TRBD2, a call that lacks DNA to check it against. Per germline, CDR1 MNHEY and CDR2 SMNVEV (reference sequence). CDR3 length: 18 amino acids. The chain's CDR3 is CASSLSGLGSGRGYEQYF.

The J gene is TRBJ2-7, the V gene TRBV28; TCRdb names TRBD1, which stays unverified in the absence of DNA. The CDR3 totals 16 residues. Germline CDR1 is MDHEN and CDR2 is SYDVKM. The chain's CDR3 is CASSLGQGFKDYEQYF. The full variable domain, its missing parts supplied by reference TRBV28 and TRBJ2-7, is DVKVTQSSRYLVKRTGEKVFLECVQDMDHENMFWYRQDPGLGLRLIYFSYDVKMKEKGDIPEGYSVSREKKERFSLILESASTNQTSMYLCASSLGQGFKDYEQYFGPGTRLTVT.

The CDR3 protein is CASKEQGASYEQYF. This sequence joins TRBV19 and TRBJ2-7; TCRdb's D call, TRBD1, is unchecked because there is no DNA. Germline assignment: CDR1 LNHDA and CDR2 SQIVND (reference sequence). The CDR3 has 14 residues.